The T cell receptor beta chain under discussion was sequenced for a study of shared clonotypes between healthy human individuals. This CDR3 comprises 15 residues. Germline V gene data show CDR1 as SGDLS and CDR2 as YYNGEE. Trimming cost V 4 bases and J 8 bases; bases outside gene matches: 12. Profiling relied on immunoSEQ multiplex PCR, and the TCRdb table lists in-frame clones only, not all of them. The table shows about 1.1 million clones, with around three quarters occurring only once. The chain joins TRBV9 to TRBJ1-2; 9 nucleotides agree with TRBD1. Sequenced input: memory CD4+ T cells from PBMCs. Subset here: CD45RA-negative fraction. The TCR sequence derives from a young man in good health. Some clones in this sample may be carry-over from other donors' samples. In nucleotides, the CDR3 is TGTGCCAGCAGCCCCCGACAGGGGGGACTTGTGGGCTACACCTTC. Translation: CASSPRQGGLVGYTF.